What follows are 12 T cell receptor beta chains derived from one specimen sequenced in a study of blood T cell repertoires in COVID-19. TCRdb's copy holds only in-frame clones and misses some; the assay was immunoSEQ multiplex PCR. The table shows some 160,000 clones, with just over 90% occurring only once. The source material was peripheral blood. Receptors originate from a man aged 18 to 29 with COVID-19, enrolled during active disease.

The chain joins TRBV19 to TRBJ1-2; 7 nucleotides line up with TRBD1. The trim removed 6 bases at V and 6 bases at J, leaving 7 bases unmatched. The CDR3 sequence is 13 residues long. CDR1 LNHDA and CDR2 SQIVND come from the germline V gene (reference sequence). The CDR3 sequence: CASRPTGTHGYTF. The CDR3 DNA follows: TGTGCCAGTAGGCCGACAGGGACTCATGGCTACACCTTC.

The chain couples TRBV13 to TRBJ1-1, with D unclear. CDR1 PRHDT and CDR2 FYEKMQ come from the germline V gene (reference sequence). The CDR3 has 14 residues. Trimming took off 3 bases at V and 0 bases at J, with 8 bases between the two ends. The CDR3 loop reads CASSFGNMNTEAFF. CDR3 in DNA: TGTGCCAGCAGCTTCGGGAACATGAACACTGAAGCTTTCTTT.

In the case of this clone: Other DNA sequences within the sample encode an identical CDR3. The chain couples TRBV6-5 to TRBJ1-2, with TRBD1 identical over 8 bases. V was clipped by 6 bases and J by 4 bases; unmatched bases: 1. Germline V CDR1 and CDR2: MNHEY, SVGAGI. The CDR3 consists of 12 residues. This CDR3 is CASRGQAYGYTF. The CDR3 DNA reads TGTGCCAGCAGGGGACAGGCCTATGGCTACACCTTC.

This chain uses TRBV5-6 with TRBJ2-7, with D hard to call. V lost 2 bases, J lost 1 base, and 13 bases lay in between. Germline V CDR1 and CDR2: SGHDT, YYEEEE. The CDR3 runs to 15 residues. CDR3 sequence: CASSFGLGDSYEQYF. In nucleotides, the CDR3 is TGTGCCAGCAGCTTTGGGCTGGGTGATTCCTACGAGCAGTACTTC.

The J gene is TRBJ2-3, the V gene TRBV6-2 or TRBV6-3; D gene uncertain. Germline-derived CDR1 and CDR2 are MNHEY and SVGEGT. This CDR3 contains 12 residues. V lost 2 bases to trimming and J lost 4 bases, with 4 bases between them. CDR3 coding DNA: TGTGCCAGCAGTTACCAGTCAGATACGCAGTATTTT. It translates to CASSYQSDTQYF.

This clone has just one count. The genes are TRBV7-9 and TRBJ2-1; D might be TRBD1 (6 bases). The V gene lost 5 bases and the J gene lost 2 bases, with 13 bases spanning the gap. The CDR3 consists of 15 residues. Germline values: CDR1 SEHNR, CDR2 FQNEAQ (reference sequence). In DNA form, the CDR3 reads TGTGCCAGCAGCGCCGACAGGTGGGCCTACAATGAGCAGTTCTTC. It encodes CASSADRWAYNEQFF. The whole variable domain, remainder taken from reference TRBV7-9 and TRBJ2-1, is DTGVSQNPRHKITKRGQNVTFRCDPISEHNRLYWYRQTLGQGPEFLTYFQNEAQLEKSRLLSDRFSAERPKGSFSTLEIQRTEQGDSAMYLCASSADRWAYNEQFFGPGTRLTVL.

The chain couples TRBV4-1 to TRBJ1-2; TRBD1 matches 8 bases. V trimming: 3 bases; J trimming: 4 bases; junction bases outside the gene matches: 7. Germline V gene lookup returns CDR1 MGHRA and CDR2 YSYEKL. The CDR3 extends over 15 amino acids. The CDR3 region is CASSHDLGTGYGYTF. In DNA, the CDR3 is TGCGCCAGCAGCCATGACTTAGGGACAGGCTATGGCTACACCTTC.

The V call is TRBV7-2, the J call TRBJ2-1, with 7 positions matching TRBD1. Per the germline V gene, CDR1 is SGHTA and CDR2 is FQGNSA. The CDR3 extends over 14 amino acids. J was trimmed by 8 bases and V by 5 bases; bases with no gene match: 9. The CDR3, as DNA: TGTGCCAGCAGCCCCGCAGAGGGGGCCTATGAGCAGTTCTTC. Protein product: CASSPAEGAYEQFF.

This clone was seen only a few times. The chain combines TRBV21-1 with TRBJ2-7; TRBD1 is taken as the D call from the table, unchecked against the DNA. TRBV21-1 is a recognized pseudogene. CDR3 length: 16 amino acids. CDR3 loop: CASSKGNRDLVNEQYF. The CDR3 DNA reads TGTGCCAGCAGCAAAGGGAACAGGGATCTTGTTAACGAGCAGTACTTC.

The CDR3 protein is CASSVESSPLHF. The CDR3 DNA follows: TGTGCCAGCAGCGTGGAGAGTTCACCCCTCCACTTT. The chain uses TRBV5-6 and TRBJ1-6; D not certain. Germline V CDR1 and CDR2: SGHDT, YYEEEE. V lost 4 bases and J lost 9, with 8 bases in between. The CDR3 has 12 amino acids.

This sequence joins TRBV4-1 and TRBJ2-7; weak D call: TRBD2 (6 bases). Germline CDR1 and CDR2: MGHRA and YSYEKL. The CDR3 loop spans 15 amino acids. Trimming pared 5 bases from V and 3 bases from J, leaving 17 bases between. The CDR3 sequence: CASSSPVGGNYEQYF. The CDR3 nucleotides are TGCGCCAGCAGCTCTCCTGTTGGCGGGAACTACGAGCAGTACTTC.

The gene calls are TRBV24-1 and TRBJ2-3; D not resolved. This CDR3 region has 15 residues. Germline CDR1 KGHDR, CDR2 SFDVKD. Trimming stripped 2 bases from V and 7 bases from J, with 15 bases between. CDR3 residues: CATSDSGSFSNTQYF. The CDR3 DNA sequence: TGTGCCACCAGTGATTCCGGGTCCTTTAGTAATACGCAGTATTTT.